This T cell receptor (beta chain) was found in a study of control samples from healthy donors and cancer patients. This clone was seen a handful of times. Trimming removed 5 bases from V and 6 bases from J, with 14 bases in between. The CDR3 spans 14 residues. Germline loops: CDR1 LNHDA, CDR2 SQIVND (reference sequence). TCRdb's copy holds only in-frame clones and misses some; the assay was immunoSEQ multiplex PCR. The sample comprises roughly 120,000 clones, about 92% of which are singletons, and about 1.7% rests with the top ten. V and J are TRBV19 and TRBJ1-3, with D unclear. The TCR originated in a man aged 45 to 65 with head and neck cancer. The sequencing input was PBMCs. The CDR3: CASSYDRSQNTIYF. DNA for the CDR3: TGTGCCAGTAGTTACGACCGGAGTCAAAACACCATATATTTT.